The 14 T cell receptor beta chains below all came from one sample that was sequenced in a study of blood T cell repertoires in COVID-19. The data were produced by immunoSEQ multiplex PCR, yet TCRdb's version contains in-frame clones alone and is incomplete. The repertoire consists of about 73,000 clones, with around 81% occurring once and the leading ten covering 25% to 30%. The specimen sequenced was peripheral blood. The receptors shown here come from a human donor in a cohort sampled during active COVID-19.

The V call is TRBV4-1, the J call TRBJ1-6; 7 bases are shared with TRBD1. The CDR3 consists of 16 residues. J lost 2 bases, V lost 2 bases, and 3 bases had no gene match. From germline, CDR1 is MGHRA and CDR2 YSYEKL. The CDR3: CASSQSTGAYNSPLHF. CDR3 in DNA: TGCGCCAGCAGCCAAAGTACAGGGGCCTATAATTCACCCCTCCACTTT.

This clone was found a few times. The chain's CDR3 is CASRSNRTGPGGNIQYF. For the CDR3, the DNA is TGTGCCAGCAGATCGAACCGGACAGGGCCCGGGGGAAACATTCAGTACTTC. The V call is TRBV7-9, the J call TRBJ2-4, with 8 nucleotides matching TRBD1. CDR1 and CDR2 (germline): SEHNR, FQNEAQ (reference sequence). CDR3 length: 17 amino acids. Trimming removed 6 bases from V and 6 bases from J; junction bases left unmatched: 16.

Worth noting for this clone: In the same sample, other DNA sequences code for this CDR3. The chain uses TRBV6-5 and TRBJ2-3, with D possibly matching TRBD2 (7 bases). With 6 bases removed from V and 6 bases from J, the gap between germline ends came to 19 bases. The CDR3 covers 15 residues. Germline CDR1 reads MNHEY; CDR2 reads SVGAGI. This CDR3 reads CASSLNRGGGDTQYF. DNA for the CDR3: TGTGCCAGCAGCCTAAACAGAGGGGGGGGCGATACGCAGTATTTT.

The rearrangement uses TRBV24-1 and TRBJ2-1; 11 bases map to TRBD2. The CDR3 covers 15 residues. Trimming removed 4 bases from V and 6 bases from J; junction bases left unmatched: 4. Germline assignment: CDR1 KGHDR and CDR2 SFDVKD. The CDR3 bases are TGTGCCACCAGTGAGAGACTAGCGGGGTTCAATGAGCAGTTCTTC. As protein: CATSERLAGFNEQFF.

The gene calls are TRBV7-2 and TRBJ2-1; D possibly corresponds to TRBD2 (6 bases). Germline CDR1 is SGHTA and CDR2 is FQGNSA. The CDR3 loop spans 13 amino acids. Trimming stripped 5 bases from V and 6 bases from J, with 11 bases between. The chain's CDR3 is CASSRTTRNEQFF. CDR3 nucleotide sequence: TGTGCCAGCAGCAGGACTACACGCAATGAGCAGTTCTTC.

The V call is TRBV6-5, the J call TRBJ2-7; tentative D call: TRBD1 (5 bases). The CDR3 contains 15 residues. V lost 5 bases to trimming and J lost 0 bases, with 14 bases between them. Germline V lookup: CDR1 MNHEY, CDR2 SVGAGI. CDR3 region: CASSIRARSSYEQYF. The CDR3 DNA sequence: TGTGCCAGCAGTATCAGGGCCCGGAGCTCCTACGAGCAGTACTTC.

The rearrangement links TRBV18 to TRBJ1-6, with TRBD1 as a possible D gene (5 bases). Germline CDR1 KGHSH, CDR2 LQKENI. The ends were cut back, 4 bases at V and 5 bases at J, with 18 bases in the middle. CDR3 length: 17 amino acids. The CDR3 DNA sequence: TGTGCCAGCTCACGGCTTCCAAGCGGGACGGATAATTCACCCCTCCACTTT. Translation: CASSRLPSGTDNSPLHF.

Of note for this clone: One end of the junction varies from germline; a read error may be responsible. The genes are TRBV4-2 and TRBJ1-5, with unresolved D. Germline-derived CDR1 and CDR2 are LGHNA and YNFKEQ. This CDR3 contains 14 residues. DNA of the CDR3: TGTGCCAGCAGCCAAGATTTCCTGGATCAGGCCCAGCATTTT. It codes for CASSQDFLDQAQHF.

This clone has more than one count but fewer than ten. Other DNA sequences in the same sample also yield this CDR3. This chain links TRBV27 with TRBJ2-7, with 12 bases aligning to TRBD2. V lost 9 bases to trimming and J lost 2 bases; unmatched junction nucleotides: 2. CDR1 is MNHEY and CDR2 is SMNVEV in the germline V gene (reference sequence). CDR3 length: 13 residues. CDR3 sequence reads: CASGLAGPYEQYF. The CDR3 DNA reads as TGTGCCAGTGGACTAGCGGGACCCTACGAGCAGTACTTC.

The chain joins TRBV6-5 to TRBJ2-7; D might be TRBD1 (5 bases). Trimming left V 5 bases short and J 6 bases short, with 17 bases between. Germline lookup yields CDR1 MNHEY and CDR2 SVGAGI. The CDR3 totals 14 residues. The CDR3 sequence: CASSPARVTREQYF. The CDR3 DNA reads as TGTGCCAGCAGTCCCGCCAGGGTAACCCGCGAGCAGTACTTC.

J is TRBJ2-4 and V is TRBV19; 7 bases fit TRBD1. This CDR3 is built from 17 residues. Germline assignment: CDR1 LNHDA and CDR2 SQIVND (reference sequence). Trimming removed 5 bases from V and 7 bases from J; junction bases left unmatched: 17. This chain's CDR3 is CASSAGQARTGLNIQYF. CDR3 bases: TGTGCCAGTAGTGCCGGACAGGCGCGAACGGGGTTGAACATTCAGTACTTC.

This clone is a singleton in its sample. The genes are TRBV7-7 and TRBJ1-1, with 7 bases fitting TRBD1. This CDR3 comprises 21 residues. From germline, CDR1 is SSHAT and CDR2 FNYEAQ (reference sequence). J was trimmed by 2 bases and V by 10 bases; bases with no gene match: 31. The CDR3 spells CAILPRPLGRSRDSDNTEAFF. The CDR3 coding sequence is TGTGCCATCCTCCCCCGGCCCCTCGGGAGATCCAGGGACAGCGATAACACTGAAGCTTTCTTT.

The chain carries TRBV7-2 and TRBJ2-7; 8 positions match TRBD1. V gave up 5 bases and J gave up 0 bases; unmatched junction bases: 3. The CDR3 totals 14 residues. The germline V gene has CDR1 SGHTA and CDR2 FQGNSA. Here the CDR3 reads CASSSGQGSYEQYF. In nucleotides, the CDR3 is TGTGCCAGCAGCAGTGGACAGGGCTCCTACGAGCAGTACTTC.

This clone has a handful of counts. This chain uses TRBV19 with TRBJ1-1, with TRBD1 matching over 7 bases. Per germline, CDR1 LNHDA and CDR2 SQIVND (reference sequence). This CDR3 spans 16 amino acids. V lost 5 bases and J lost 1; bases outside the gene matches: 10. The CDR3 region is CASSGDSPFRNTEAFF. CDR3 DNA: TGTGCCAGTAGTGGGGACAGCCCCTTCAGGAACACTGAAGCTTTCTTT.